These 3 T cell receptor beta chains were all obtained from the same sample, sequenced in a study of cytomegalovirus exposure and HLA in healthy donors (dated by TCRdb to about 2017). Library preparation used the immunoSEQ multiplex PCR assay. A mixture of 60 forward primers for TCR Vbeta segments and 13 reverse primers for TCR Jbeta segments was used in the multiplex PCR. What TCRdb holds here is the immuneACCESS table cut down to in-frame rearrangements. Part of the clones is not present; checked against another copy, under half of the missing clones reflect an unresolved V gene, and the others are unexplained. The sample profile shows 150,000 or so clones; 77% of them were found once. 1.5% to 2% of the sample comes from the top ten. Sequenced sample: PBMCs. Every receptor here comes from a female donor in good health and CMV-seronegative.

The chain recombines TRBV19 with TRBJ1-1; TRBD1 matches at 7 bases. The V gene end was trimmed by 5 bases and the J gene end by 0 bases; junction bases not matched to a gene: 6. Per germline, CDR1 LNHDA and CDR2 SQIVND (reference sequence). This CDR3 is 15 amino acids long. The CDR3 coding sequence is TGTGCCAGTAGTTCTCGGGACAGAATGAACACTGAAGCTTTCTTT. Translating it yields CASSSRDRMNTEAFF.

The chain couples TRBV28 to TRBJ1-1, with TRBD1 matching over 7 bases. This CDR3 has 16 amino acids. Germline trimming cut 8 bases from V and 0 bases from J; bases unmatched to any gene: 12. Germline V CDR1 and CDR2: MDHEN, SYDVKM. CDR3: CASGPRDRTLNTEAFF. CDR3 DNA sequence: TGTGCCAGCGGCCCCCGGGACAGAACTTTGAACACTGAAGCTTTCTTT.

The CDR3 sequence is CASQNTRTDTQYF. CDR3 DNA: TGTGCCAGTCAAAATACTCGCACAGATACGCAGTATTTT. This chain joins TRBV19 and TRBJ2-3; D gene uncertain. Germline V CDR1 and CDR2: LNHDA, SQIVND (reference sequence). V was clipped by 8 bases and J by 1 base, with 10 bases between them. CDR3 length equals 13 residues. The whole variable domain, filled in from reference TRBV19 and TRBJ2-3, reads DGGITQSPKYLFRKEGQNVTLSCEQNLNHDAMYWYRQDPGQGLRLIYYSQIVNDFQKGDIAEGYSVSREKKESFPLTVTSAQKNPTAFYLCASQNTRTDTQYFGPGTRLTVL.